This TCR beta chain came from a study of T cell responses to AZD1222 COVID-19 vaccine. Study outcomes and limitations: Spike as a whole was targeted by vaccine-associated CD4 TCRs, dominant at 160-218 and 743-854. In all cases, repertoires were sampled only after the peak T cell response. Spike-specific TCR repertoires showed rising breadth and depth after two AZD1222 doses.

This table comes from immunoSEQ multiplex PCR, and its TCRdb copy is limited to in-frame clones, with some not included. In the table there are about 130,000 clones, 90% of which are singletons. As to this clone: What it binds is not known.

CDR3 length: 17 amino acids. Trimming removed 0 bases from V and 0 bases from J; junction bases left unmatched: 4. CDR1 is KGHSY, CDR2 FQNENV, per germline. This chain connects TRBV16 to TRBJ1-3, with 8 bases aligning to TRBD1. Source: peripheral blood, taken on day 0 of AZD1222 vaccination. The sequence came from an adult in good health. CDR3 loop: CASSQSGQASSGNTIYF. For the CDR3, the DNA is TGTGCCAGCAGCCAATCGGGACAGGCGAGCTCTGGAAACACCATATATTTT.